The sequence of this T cell receptor (beta chain) was determined in a study of patients and donors after allogeneic stem cell transplantation. TCRdb reprocessed the RT-PCR reads with MiXCR, giving one entry per CDR3 protein. This table holds about 960,000 distinct CDR3 sequences, roughly 18% found once. Sequencing was carried out using blood, either unsorted or a sorted T cell fraction (not recorded which). The clonotype originates from a human donor who was either an allogeneic HSCT recipient or a stem cell or donor lymphocyte infusion donor (not recorded which). It is not recorded whose cells these are; they may come from a transplant donor.

CDR3 sequence: CASSVGWGNYEQYF. In nucleotides, the CDR3 is TGTGCCAGCAGCGTAGGATGGGGAAACTACGAGCAGTACTTC. The rearrangement uses TRBV9 and TRBJ2-7; no definite D call. This CDR3 has 14 amino acids. Germline V lookup: CDR1 SGDLS, CDR2 YYNGEE. V was cut by 0 bases and J by 3 bases, with 10 bases left in between.